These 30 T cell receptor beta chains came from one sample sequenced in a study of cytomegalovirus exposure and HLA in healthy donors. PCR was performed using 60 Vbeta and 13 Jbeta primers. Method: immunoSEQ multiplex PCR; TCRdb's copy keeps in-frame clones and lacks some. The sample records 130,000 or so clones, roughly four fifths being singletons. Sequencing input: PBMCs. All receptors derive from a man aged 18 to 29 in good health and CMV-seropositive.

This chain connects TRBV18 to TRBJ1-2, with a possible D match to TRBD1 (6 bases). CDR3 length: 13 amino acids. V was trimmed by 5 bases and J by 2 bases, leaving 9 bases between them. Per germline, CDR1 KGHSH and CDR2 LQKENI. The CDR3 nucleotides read TGTGCCAGCTCAGAGCAGGGGAACTATGGCTACACCTTC. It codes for CASSEQGNYGYTF.

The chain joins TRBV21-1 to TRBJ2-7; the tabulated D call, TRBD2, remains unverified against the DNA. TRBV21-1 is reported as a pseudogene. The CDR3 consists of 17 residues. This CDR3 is CASGLVPPRRGKYEQYF. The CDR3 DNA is TGTGCCAGCGGGCTGGTCCCACCTAGGCGCGGGAAGTACGAGCAGTACTTC.

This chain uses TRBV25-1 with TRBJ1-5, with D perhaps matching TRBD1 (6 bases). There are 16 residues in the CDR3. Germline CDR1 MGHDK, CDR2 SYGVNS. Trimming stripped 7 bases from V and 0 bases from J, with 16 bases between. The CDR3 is CASTEGGDYSNQPQHF. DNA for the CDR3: TGTGCCAGCACGGAAGGGGGAGACTATAGCAATCAGCCCCAGCATTTT.

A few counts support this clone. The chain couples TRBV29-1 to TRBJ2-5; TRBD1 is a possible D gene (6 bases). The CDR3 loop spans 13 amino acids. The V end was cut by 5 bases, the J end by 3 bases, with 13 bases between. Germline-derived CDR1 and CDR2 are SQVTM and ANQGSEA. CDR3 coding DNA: TGCAGCGTTCAACCTCGGACAGAAGAGACCCAGTACTTC. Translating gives CSVQPRTEETQYF.

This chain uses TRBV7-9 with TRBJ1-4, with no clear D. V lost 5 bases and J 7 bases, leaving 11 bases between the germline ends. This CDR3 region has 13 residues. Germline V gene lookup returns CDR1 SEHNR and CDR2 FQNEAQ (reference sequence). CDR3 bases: TGTGCCAGCAGCATAGTTGGGAGTGAAAAACTGTTTTTT. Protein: CASSIVGSEKLFF.

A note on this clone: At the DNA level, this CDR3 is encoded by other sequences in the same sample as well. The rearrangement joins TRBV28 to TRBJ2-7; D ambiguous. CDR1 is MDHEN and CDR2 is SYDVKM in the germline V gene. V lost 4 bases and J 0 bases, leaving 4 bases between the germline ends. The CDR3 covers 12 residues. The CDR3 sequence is CASSSPSYEQYF. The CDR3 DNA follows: TGTGCCAGCAGTTCTCCCTCCTACGAGCAGTACTTC.

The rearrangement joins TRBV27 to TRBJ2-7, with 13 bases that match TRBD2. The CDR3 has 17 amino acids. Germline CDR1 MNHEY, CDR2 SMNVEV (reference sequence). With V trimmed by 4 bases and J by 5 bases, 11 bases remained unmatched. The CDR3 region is CASSYVGLAGVLDEQYF. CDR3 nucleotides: TGTGCCAGCAGTTACGTCGGACTAGCGGGAGTTTTAGACGAGCAGTACTTC.

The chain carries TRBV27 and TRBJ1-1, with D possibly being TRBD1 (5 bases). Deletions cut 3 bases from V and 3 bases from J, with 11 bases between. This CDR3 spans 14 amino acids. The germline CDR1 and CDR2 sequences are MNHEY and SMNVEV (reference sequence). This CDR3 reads CASSFQEGYTEAFF. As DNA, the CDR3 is TGTGCCAGCAGTTTTCAGGAGGGGTACACTGAAGCTTTCTTT.

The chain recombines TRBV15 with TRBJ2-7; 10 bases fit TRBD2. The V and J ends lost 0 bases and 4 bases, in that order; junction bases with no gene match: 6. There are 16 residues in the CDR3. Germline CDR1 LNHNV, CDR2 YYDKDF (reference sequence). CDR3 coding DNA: TGTGCCACCAGCAGAGAACGGGTAGCGGGAGGATACGAGCAGTACTTC. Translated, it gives CATSRERVAGGYEQYF.

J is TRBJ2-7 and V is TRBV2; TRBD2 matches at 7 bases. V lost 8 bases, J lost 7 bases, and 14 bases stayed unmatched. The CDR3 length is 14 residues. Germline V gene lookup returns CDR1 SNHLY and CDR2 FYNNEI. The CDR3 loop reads CASSLGGRPGEQYF. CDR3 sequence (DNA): TGTGCCAGCTCCCTGGGGGGGAGGCCGGGTGAGCAGTACTTC.

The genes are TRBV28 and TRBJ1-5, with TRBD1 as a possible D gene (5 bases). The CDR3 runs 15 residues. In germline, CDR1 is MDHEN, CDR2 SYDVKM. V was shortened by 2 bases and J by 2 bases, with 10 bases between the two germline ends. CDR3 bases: TGTGCCAGCAGTTTACGGGGGGAAGGCAATCAGCCCCAGCATTTT. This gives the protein CASSLRGEGNQPQHF.

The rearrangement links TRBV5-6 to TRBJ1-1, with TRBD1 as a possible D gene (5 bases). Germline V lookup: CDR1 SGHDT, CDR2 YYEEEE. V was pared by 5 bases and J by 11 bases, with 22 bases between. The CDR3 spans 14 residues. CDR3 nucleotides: TGTGCCAGCAGTTCTCTCACAGGACCCAGCGGGGCTTTCTTT. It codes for CASSSLTGPSGAFF.

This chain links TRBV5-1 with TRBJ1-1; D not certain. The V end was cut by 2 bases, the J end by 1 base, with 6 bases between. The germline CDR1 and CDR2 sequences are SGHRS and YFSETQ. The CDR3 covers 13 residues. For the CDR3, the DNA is TGCGCCAGCAGCTTCGAGGGGAACACTGAAGCTTTCTTT. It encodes CASSFEGNTEAFF.

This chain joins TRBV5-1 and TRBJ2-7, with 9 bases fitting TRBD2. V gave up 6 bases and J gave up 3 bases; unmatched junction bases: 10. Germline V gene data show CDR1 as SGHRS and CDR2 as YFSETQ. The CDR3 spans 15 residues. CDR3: CASTTDSGSIYEQYF. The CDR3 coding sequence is TGCGCCAGCACCACCGATAGCGGGAGCATCTACGAGCAGTACTTC.

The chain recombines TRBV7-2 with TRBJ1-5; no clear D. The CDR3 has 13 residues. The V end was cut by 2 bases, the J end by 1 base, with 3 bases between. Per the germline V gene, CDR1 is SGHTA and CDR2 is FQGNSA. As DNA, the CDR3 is TGTGCCAGCAGCTTACGGAGCAATCAGCCCCAGCATTTT. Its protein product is CASSLRSNQPQHF.

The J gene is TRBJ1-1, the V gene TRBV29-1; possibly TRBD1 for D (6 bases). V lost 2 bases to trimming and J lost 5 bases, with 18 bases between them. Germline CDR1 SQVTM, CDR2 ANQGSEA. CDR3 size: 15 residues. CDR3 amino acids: CSVEFRLQRGTEAFF. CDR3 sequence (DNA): TGCAGCGTTGAATTTCGCCTACAAAGGGGGACTGAAGCTTTCTTT.

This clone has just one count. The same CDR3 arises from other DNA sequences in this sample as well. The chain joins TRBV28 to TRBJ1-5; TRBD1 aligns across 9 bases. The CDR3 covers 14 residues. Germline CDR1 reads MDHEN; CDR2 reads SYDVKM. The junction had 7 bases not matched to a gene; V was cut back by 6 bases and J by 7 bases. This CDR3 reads CASSLQGATQPQHF. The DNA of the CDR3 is TGTGCCAGCAGCTTACAGGGGGCAACACAGCCCCAGCATTTT.

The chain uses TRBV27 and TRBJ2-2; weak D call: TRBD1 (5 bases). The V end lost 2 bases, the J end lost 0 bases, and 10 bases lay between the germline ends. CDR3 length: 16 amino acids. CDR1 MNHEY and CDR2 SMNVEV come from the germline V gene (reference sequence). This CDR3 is CASSLMGPANTGELFF. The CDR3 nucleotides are TGTGCCAGCAGTTTAATGGGGCCAGCGAACACCGGGGAGCTGTTTTTT.

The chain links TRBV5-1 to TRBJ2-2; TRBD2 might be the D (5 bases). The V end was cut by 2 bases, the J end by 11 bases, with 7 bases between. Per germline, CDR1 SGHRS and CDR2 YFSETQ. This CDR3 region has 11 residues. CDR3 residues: CASSFGDELFF. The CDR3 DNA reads TGCGCCAGCAGCTTCGGGGATGAGCTGTTTTTT.

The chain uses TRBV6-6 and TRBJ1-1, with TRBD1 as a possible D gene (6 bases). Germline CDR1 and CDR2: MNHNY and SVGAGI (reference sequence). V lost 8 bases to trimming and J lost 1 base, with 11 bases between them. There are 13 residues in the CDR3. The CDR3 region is CASYRVKNTEAFF. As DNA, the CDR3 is TGTGCCAGCTACAGGGTAAAGAACACTGAAGCTTTCTTT.

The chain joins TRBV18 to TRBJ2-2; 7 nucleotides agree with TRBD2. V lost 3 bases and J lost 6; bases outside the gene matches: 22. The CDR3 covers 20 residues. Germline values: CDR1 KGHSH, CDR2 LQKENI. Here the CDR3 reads CASSPYQGPLGGRGSGELFF. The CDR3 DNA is TGTGCCAGCTCACCTTACCAGGGTCCTTTGGGCGGGAGAGGTTCCGGGGAGCTGTTTTTT.

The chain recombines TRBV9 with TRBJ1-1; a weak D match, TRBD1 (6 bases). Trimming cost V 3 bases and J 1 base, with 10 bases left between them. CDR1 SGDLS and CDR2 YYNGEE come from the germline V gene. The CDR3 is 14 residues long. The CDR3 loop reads CASSAWDTNTEAFF. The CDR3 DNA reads TGTGCCAGCAGCGCTTGGGACACGAACACTGAAGCTTTCTTT.

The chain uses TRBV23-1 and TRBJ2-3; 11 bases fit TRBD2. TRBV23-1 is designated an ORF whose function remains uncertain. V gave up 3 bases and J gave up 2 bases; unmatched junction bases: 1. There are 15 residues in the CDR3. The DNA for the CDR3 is TGCGCCAGCAGTCAGGGACTAGCGGACACAGATACGCAGTATTTT. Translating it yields CASSQGLADTDTQYF.

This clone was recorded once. CDR3 DNA: TGTGCCAGCAGTTCCCGAGGACTCCAAGAGACCCAGTACTTC. Its translation: CASSSRGLQETQYF. The genes are TRBV28 and TRBJ2-5; D might be TRBD2 (5 bases). This CDR3 is 14 amino acids long. The V end was cut by 4 bases, the J end by 1 base, with 10 bases between. Germline assignment: CDR1 MDHEN and CDR2 SYDVKM.

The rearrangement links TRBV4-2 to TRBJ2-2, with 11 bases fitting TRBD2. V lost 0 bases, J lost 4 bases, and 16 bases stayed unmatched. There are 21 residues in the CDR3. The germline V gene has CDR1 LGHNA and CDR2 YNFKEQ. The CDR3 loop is CASSQDPTVSGRALSTGELFF. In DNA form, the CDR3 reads TGTGCCAGCAGCCAAGACCCCACCGTTAGCGGGAGGGCCCTCAGCACCGGGGAGCTGTTTTTT.

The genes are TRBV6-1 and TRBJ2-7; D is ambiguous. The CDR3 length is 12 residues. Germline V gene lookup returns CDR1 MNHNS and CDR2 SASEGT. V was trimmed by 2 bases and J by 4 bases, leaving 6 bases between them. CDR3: CASSETGYEQYF. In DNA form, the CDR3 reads TGTGCCAGCAGTGAAACCGGGTACGAGCAGTACTTC.

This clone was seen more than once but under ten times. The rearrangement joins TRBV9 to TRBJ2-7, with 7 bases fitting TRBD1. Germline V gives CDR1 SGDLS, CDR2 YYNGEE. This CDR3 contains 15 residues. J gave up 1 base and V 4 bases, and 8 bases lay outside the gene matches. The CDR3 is CASSSGQSISYEQYF. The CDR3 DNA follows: TGTGCCAGCAGCTCGGGACAGTCCATTTCCTACGAGCAGTACTTC. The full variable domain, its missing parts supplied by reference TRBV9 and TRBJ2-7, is DSGVTQTPKHLITATGQRVTLRCSPRSGDLSVYWYQQSLDQGLQFLIQYYNGEERAKGNILERFSAQQFPDLHSELNLSSLELGDSALYFCASSSGQSISYEQYFGPGTRLTVT.

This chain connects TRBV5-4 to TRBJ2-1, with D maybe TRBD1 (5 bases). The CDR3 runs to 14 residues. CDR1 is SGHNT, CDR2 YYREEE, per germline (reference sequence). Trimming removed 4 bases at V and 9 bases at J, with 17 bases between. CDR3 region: CASSPEKGRREQFF. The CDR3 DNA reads TGTGCCAGCAGCCCGGAGAAGGGGCGGCGTGAGCAGTTCTTC.

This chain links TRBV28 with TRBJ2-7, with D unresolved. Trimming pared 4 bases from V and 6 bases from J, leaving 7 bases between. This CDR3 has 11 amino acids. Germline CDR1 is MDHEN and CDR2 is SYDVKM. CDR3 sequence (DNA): TGTGCCAGCAGTTCCCCTCGCGAGCAGTACTTC. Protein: CASSSPREQYF.

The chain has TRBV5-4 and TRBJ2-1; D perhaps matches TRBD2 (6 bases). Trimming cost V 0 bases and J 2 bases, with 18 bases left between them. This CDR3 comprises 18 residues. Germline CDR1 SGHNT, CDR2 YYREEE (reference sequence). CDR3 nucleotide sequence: TGTGCCAGCAGCTTGGGGCTCACGGCTAGCGTTCCCTACAATGAGCAGTTCTTC. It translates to CASSLGLTASVPYNEQFF.